These 7 T cell receptor beta chains were sequenced from one sample in a study of cytomegalovirus exposure and HLA in healthy donors. PCR employed 60 Vbeta and 13 Jbeta primers. Sequencing was performed with immunoSEQ multiplex PCR; in TCRdb, only in-frame clones are kept and a portion is missing. This table holds around 190,000 clones, 81% found once. Sequencing used PBMCs. The receptors originated from a man younger than 35 in good health and CMV-seronegative.

The CDR3 nucleotides are TGTGCCAGCAGCTCCCGTTGGGCGGGTAATGAGCAGTTCTTC. Translating gives CASSSRWAGNEQFF. V gene TRBV7-2 combines with J gene TRBJ2-1, with TRBD2 as a possible D gene (5 bases). V was cut by 4 bases and J by 7 bases, with 14 bases left in between. This CDR3 spans 14 amino acids. CDR1 SGHTA and CDR2 FQGNSA come from the germline V gene.

J is TRBJ2-5 and V is TRBV6-5; a possible D gene is TRBD1 (6 bases). TRBJ2-7 explains the end of the DNA better; the J call may be wrong. CDR3 size: 13 residues. Germline CDR1 and CDR2: MNHEY and SVGAGI. This CDR3 reads CASSYSNRDEQYF. The CDR3 coding sequence is TGTGCCAGCAGTTACTCGAACAGGGACGAGCAGTACTTC.

This clone was counted a single time. The V and J genes are TRBV18 and TRBJ2-7; 7 bases line up with TRBD2. The germline CDR1 and CDR2 sequences are KGHSH and LQKENI. This CDR3 comprises 14 residues. V lost 4 bases and J lost 5; bases outside the gene matches: 8. CDR3 nucleotide sequence: TGTGCCAGCTCACGGCGGGAAAGCGGGAACGAGCAGTACTTC. Translation: CASSRRESGNEQYF.

The chain links TRBV4-2 to TRBJ2-1; TRBD2 aligns across 7 bases. CDR3 length: 18 residues. The V and J ends lost 0 bases and 6 bases, in that order; junction bases with no gene match: 14. The germline V gene has CDR1 LGHNA and CDR2 YNFKEQ. The CDR3 here is CASSQDPAGSLTGNEQFF. The DNA of the CDR3 is TGTGCCAGCAGCCAAGATCCAGCGGGAAGCCTTACTGGCAATGAGCAGTTCTTC.

The chain joins TRBV21-1 to TRBJ1-2; the table's D gene call, TRBD1, was not cross checked with the DNA. TRBV21-1 is an annotated pseudogene. The CDR3 runs to 14 residues. DNA for the CDR3: TGTGCCAGCAGCAAGAGTCAGGCACACTATGGCTACACCTTC. Translation gives CASSKSQAHYGYTF.

This chain uses TRBV9 with TRBJ2-7; tentatively, D is TRBD2 (5 bases). The CDR3 extends over 15 amino acids. Looked up from germline, CDR1 is SGDLS and CDR2 is YYNGEE. V lost 4 bases, J lost 5 bases, and 19 bases lay in between. In DNA, the CDR3 is TGTGCCAGCAGCAGCAACGGGGTTGTCGGGAACGAGCAGTACTTC. As protein: CASSSNGVVGNEQYF.

The CDR3: CASGTSGGANEQYF. CDR3 nucleotides: TGTGCCAGCGGGACTAGCGGGGGGGCAAACGAGCAGTACTTC. The V gene is TRBV6-5, the J gene TRBJ2-5, with 16 bases that match TRBD2. TRBJ2-7 matches the DNA end more closely, so the J call is doubtful. Per the germline V gene, CDR1 is MNHEY and CDR2 is SVGAGI. The CDR3 has 14 amino acids.